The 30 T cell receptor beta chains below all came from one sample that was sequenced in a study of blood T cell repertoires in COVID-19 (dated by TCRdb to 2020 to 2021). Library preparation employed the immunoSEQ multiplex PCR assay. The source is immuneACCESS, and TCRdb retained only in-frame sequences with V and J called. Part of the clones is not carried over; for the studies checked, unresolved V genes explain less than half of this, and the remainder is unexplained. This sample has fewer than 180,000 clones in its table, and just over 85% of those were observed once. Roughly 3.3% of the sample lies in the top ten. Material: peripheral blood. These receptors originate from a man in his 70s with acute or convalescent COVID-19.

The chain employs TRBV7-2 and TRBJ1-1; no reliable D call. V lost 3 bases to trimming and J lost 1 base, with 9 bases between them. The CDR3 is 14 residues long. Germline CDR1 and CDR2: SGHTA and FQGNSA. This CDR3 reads CASSFSSPNTEAFF. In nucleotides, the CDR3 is TGTGCCAGCAGCTTTAGCAGCCCGAACACTGAAGCTTTCTTT.

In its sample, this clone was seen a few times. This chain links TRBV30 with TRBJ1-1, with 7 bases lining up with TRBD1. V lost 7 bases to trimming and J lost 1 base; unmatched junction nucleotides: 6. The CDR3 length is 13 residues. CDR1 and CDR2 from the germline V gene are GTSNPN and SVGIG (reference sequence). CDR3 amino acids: CASHRGWNTEAFF. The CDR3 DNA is TGTGCCTCTCACAGGGGTTGGAACACTGAAGCTTTCTTT. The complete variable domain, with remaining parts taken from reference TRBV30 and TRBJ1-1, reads SQTIHQWPATLVQPVGSPLSLECTVEGTSNPNLYWYRQAAGRGLQLLFYSVGIGQISSEVPQNLSASRPQDRQFILSSKKLLLSDSGFYLCASHRGWNTEAFFGQGTRLTVV.

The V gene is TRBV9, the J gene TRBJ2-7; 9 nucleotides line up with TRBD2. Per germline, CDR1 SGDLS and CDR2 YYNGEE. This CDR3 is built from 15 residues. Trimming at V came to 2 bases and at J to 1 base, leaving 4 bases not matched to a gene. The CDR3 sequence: CASSVGLANSYEQYF. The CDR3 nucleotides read TGTGCCAGCAGCGTCGGACTAGCGAATTCCTACGAGCAGTACTTC.

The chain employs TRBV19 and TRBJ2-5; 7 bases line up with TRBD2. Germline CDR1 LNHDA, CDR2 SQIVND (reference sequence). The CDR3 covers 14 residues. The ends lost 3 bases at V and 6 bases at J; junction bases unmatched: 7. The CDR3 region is CASSMASGIQTQYF. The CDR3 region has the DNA TGTGCCAGTAGTATGGCGAGCGGGATTCAGACCCAGTACTTC. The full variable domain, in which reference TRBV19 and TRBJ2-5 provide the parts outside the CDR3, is DGGITQSPKYLFRKEGQNVTLSCEQNLNHDAMYWYRQDPGQGLRLIYYSQIVNDFQKGDIAEGYSVSREKKESFPLTVTSAQKNPTAFYLCASSMASGIQTQYFGPGTRLLVL.

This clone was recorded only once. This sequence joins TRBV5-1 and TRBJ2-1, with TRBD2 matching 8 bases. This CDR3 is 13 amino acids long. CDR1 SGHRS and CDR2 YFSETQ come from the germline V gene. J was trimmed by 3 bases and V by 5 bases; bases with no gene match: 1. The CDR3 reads CASSTSGYNEQFF. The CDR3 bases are TGCGCCAGCAGTACTAGCGGCTACAATGAGCAGTTCTTC.

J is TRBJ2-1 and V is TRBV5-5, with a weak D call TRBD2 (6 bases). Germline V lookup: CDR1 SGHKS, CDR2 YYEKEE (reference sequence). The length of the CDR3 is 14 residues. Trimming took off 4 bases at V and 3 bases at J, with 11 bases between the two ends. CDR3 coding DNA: TGTGCCAGCAGCCCATTGACTAGCTACAATGAGCAGTTCTTC. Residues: CASSPLTSYNEQFF. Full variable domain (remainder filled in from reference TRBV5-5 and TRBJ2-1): DAGVTQSPTHLIKTRGQQVTLRCSPISGHKSVSWYQQVLGQGPQFIFQYYEKEERGRGNFPDRFSARQFPNYSSELNVNALLLGDSALYLCASSPLTSYNEQFFGPGTRLTVL.

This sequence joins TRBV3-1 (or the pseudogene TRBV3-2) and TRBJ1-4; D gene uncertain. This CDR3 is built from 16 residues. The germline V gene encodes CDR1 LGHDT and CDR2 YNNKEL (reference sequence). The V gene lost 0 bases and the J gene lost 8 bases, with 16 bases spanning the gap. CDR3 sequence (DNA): TGTGCCAGCAGCCAAGAACCCGACATTAATAGGGAAAAACTGTTTTTT. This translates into CASSQEPDINREKLFF.

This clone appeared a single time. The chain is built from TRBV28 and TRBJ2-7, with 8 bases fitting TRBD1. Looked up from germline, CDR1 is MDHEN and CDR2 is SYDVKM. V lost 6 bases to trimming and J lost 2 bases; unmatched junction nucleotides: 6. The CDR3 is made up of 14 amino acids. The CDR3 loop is CASRPQGATYEQYF. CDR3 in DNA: TGTGCCAGCAGACCCCAGGGGGCTACCTACGAGCAGTACTTC.

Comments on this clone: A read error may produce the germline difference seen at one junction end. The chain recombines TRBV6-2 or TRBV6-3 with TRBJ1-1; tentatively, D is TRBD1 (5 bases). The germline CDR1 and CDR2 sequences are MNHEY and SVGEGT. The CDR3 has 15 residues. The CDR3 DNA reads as TGTGCCAGCAGTAACTCCAGACAGATGAACACTGAAGCTTTCTTT. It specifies CASSNSRQMNTEAFF.

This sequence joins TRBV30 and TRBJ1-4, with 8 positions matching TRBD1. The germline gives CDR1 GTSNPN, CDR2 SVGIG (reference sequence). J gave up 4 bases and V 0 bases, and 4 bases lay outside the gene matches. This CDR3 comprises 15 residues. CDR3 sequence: CAWSVRTGYNEKLFF. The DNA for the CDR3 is TGTGCCTGGAGTGTCCGGACAGGGTATAATGAAAAACTGTTTTTT.

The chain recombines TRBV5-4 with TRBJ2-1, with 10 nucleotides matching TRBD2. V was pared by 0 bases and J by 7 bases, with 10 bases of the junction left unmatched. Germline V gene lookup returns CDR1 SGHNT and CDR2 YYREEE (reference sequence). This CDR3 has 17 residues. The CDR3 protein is CASSLGLAGRDGNEQFF. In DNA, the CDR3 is TGTGCCAGCAGCTTGGGACTAGCGGGCCGAGACGGGAATGAGCAGTTCTTC.

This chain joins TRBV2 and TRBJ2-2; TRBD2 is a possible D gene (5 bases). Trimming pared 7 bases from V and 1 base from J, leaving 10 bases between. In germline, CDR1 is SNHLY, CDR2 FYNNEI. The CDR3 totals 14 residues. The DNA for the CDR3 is TGTGCCAGCATAGAGGGCCAGAACACCGGGGAGCTGTTTTTT. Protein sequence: CASIEGQNTGELFF.

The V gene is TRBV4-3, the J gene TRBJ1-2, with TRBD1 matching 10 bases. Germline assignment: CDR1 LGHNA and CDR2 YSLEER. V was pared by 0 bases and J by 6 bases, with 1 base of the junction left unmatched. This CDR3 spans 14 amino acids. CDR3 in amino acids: CASSQEDRGHGYTF. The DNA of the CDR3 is TGCGCCAGCAGCCAAGAAGACAGGGGGCATGGCTACACCTTC.

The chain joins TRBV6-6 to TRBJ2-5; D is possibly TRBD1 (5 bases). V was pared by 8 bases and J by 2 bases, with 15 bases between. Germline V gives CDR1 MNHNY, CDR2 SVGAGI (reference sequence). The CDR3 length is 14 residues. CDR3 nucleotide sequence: TGTGCCAGCCGGCCCCTACAGGCTCAAGAGACCCAGTACTTC. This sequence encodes CASRPLQAQETQYF.

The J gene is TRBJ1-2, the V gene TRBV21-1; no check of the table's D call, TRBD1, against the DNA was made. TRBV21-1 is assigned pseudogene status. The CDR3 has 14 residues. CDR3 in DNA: TGTGCCAGCAGCAGTCGCAGATCTAACTATGGCTACACCTTC. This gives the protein CASSSRRSNYGYTF.

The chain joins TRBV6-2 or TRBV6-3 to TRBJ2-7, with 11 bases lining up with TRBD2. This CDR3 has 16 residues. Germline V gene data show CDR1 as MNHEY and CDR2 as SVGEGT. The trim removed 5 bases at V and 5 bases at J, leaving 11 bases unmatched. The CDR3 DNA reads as TGTGCCAGCAGTCCCGGTAGCGGGGGGGGCGAGAACGAGCAGTACTTC. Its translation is CASSPGSGGGENEQYF.

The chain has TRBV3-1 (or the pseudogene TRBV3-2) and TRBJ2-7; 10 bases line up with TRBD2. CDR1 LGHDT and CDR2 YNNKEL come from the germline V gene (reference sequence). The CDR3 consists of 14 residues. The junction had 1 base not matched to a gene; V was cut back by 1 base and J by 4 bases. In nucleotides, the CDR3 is TGTGCCAGCAGCCAAGCTAGCGGGAGTTACGAGCAGTACTTC. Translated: CASSQASGSYEQYF.

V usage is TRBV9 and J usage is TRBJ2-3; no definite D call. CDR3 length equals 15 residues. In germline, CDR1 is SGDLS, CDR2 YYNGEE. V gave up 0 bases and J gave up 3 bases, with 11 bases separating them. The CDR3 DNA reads TGTGCCAGCAGCGTAGACTGGATCGGGACAGATACGCAGTATTTT. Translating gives CASSVDWIGTDTQYF.

CDR3 residues: CASSFPGRDEQYF. DNA for the CDR3: TGTGCCAGCAGCTTCCCAGGGCGCGACGAGCAGTACTTC. The V and J genes are TRBV5-4 and TRBJ2-7; possibly TRBD1 for D (5 bases). V dropped 2 bases and J dropped 5 bases, with 11 bases sitting between them. CDR1 is SGHNT and CDR2 is YYREEE in the germline V gene (reference sequence). The CDR3 length is 13 residues.

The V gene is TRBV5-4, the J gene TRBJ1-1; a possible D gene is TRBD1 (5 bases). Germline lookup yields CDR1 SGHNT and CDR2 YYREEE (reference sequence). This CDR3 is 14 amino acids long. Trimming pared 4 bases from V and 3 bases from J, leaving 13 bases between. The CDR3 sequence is CASSKGELDTEAFF. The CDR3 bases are TGTGCCAGCAGCAAAGGGGAATTGGACACTGAAGCTTTCTTT.

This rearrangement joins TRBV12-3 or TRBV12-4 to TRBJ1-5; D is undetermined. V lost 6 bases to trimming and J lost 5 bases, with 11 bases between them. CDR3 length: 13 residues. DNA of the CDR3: TGTGCCAGCAGCTTGAATGAGGATCAGCCCCAGCATTTT. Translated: CASSLNEDQPQHF.

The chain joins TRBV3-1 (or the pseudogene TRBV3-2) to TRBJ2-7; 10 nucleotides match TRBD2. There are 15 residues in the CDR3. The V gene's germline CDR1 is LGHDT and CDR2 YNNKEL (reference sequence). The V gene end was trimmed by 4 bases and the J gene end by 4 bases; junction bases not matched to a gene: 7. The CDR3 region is CASSRSSGGSYEQYF. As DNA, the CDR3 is TGTGCCAGCAGCCGCAGTAGCGGGGGGTCTTACGAGCAGTACTTC.

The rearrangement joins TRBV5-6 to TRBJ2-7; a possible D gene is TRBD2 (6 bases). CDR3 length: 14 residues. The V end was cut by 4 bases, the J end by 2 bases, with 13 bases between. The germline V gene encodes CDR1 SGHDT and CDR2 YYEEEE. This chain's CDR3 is CASSPPSGPYEQYF. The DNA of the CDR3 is TGTGCCAGCAGCCCCCCCAGCGGGCCCTACGAGCAGTACTTC.

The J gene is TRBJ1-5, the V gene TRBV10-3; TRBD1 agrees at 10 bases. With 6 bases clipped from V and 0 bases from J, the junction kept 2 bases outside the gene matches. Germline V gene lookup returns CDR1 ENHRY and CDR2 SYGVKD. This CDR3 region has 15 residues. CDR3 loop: CAISGTGDSNQPQHF. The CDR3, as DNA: TGTGCCATCAGCGGGACAGGGGATAGCAATCAGCCCCAGCATTTT.

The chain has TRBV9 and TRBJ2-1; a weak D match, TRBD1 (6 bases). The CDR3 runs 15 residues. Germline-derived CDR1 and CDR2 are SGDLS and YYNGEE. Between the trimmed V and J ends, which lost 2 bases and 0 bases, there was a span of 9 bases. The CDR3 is CASSVTGSSYNEQFF. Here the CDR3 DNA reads TGTGCCAGCAGCGTGACAGGAAGCTCCTACAATGAGCAGTTCTTC.

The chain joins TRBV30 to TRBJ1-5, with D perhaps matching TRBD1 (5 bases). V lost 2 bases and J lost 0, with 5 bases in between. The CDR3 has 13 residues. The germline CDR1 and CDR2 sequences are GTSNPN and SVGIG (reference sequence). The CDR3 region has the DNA TGTGCCTGGAGTCAGGGTAGCAATCAGCCCCAGCATTTT. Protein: CAWSQGSNQPQHF.

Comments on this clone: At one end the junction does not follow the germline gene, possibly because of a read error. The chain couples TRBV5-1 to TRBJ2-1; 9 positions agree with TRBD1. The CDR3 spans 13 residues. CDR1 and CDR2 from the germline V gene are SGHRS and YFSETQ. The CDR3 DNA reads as TGCGCCAGCAGCGGGACAGGGCCTGGTGGTACACTCTTC. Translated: CASSGTGPGGTLF.

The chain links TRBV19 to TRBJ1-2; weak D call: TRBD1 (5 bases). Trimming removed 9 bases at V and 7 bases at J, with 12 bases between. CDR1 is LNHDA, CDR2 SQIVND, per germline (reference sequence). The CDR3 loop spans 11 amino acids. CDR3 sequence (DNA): TGTGCCAGCGTGCAGGGTGGTGGCTACACCTTC. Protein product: CASVQGGGYTF.

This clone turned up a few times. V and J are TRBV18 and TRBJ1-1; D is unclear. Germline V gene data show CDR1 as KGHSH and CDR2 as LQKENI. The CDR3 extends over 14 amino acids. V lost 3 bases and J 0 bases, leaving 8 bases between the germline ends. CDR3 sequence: CASSPRAVNTEAFF. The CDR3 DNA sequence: TGTGCCAGCTCACCGAGGGCGGTGAACACTGAAGCTTTCTTT.

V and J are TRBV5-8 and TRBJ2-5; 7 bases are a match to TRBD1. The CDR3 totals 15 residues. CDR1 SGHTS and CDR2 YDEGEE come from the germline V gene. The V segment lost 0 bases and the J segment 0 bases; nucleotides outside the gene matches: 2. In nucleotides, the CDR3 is TGTGCCAGCAGCTTGGGGGGACAGTACCAAGAGACCCAGTACTTC. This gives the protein CASSLGGQYQETQYF.